This T cell receptor beta chain was captured in a study of neurological immune-mediated disorders. The cDNA came from 5'RACE with 10-nucleotide random UMIs. Sequencing runs each yielded over 180 million TCR-beta sequences from 15-18 subjects. TCRdb redid the calling of the 5' RACE reads with MiXCR, one entry per CDR3 protein. The sample carries nearly 60,000 distinct CDR3 sequences, approximately 3.5% recorded once. There are 14 residues in the CDR3. The germline V gene has CDR1 LNHNV and CDR2 YYDKDF (reference sequence). With V trimmed by 8 bases and J by 5 bases, 11 bases remained unmatched. General observations from the study: HTLV-1-associated myelopathy showed the most TCR clonal expansion; multiple sclerosis the least, below healthy controls.

This clonotype turned up a few times. Its matching antigen is unknown. Sequencing used PBMCs. This clonotype originated in a woman in her twenties or thirties with multiple sclerosis. The chain recombines TRBV15 with TRBJ2-5; 7 bases agree with TRBD1. The CDR3 bases are TGTGCCACCGGATTAGACAGGGCCCGGGAGACCCAGTACTTC. Amino acid sequence: CATGLDRARETQYF. The whole variable domain, filled in from reference TRBV15 and TRBJ2-5, reads DAMVIQNPRYQVTQFGKPVTLSCSQTLNHNVMYWYQQKSSQAPKLLFHYYDKDFNNEADTPDNFQSRRPNTSFCFLDIRSPGLGDTAMYLCATGLDRARETQYFGPGTRLLVL.